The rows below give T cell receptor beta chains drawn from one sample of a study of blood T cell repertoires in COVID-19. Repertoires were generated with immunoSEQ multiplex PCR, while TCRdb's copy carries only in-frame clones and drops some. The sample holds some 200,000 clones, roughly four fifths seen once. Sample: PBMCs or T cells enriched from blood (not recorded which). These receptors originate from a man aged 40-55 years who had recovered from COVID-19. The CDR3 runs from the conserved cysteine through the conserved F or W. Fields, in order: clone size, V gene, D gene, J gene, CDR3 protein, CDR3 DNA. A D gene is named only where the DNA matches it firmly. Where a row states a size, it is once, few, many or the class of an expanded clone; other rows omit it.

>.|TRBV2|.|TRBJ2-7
CASSQFGGPQYF
TGTGCCAGCAGCCAATTTGGAGGGCCACAGTACTTC
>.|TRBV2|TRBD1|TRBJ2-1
CASSVTGQDFNEQFF
TGTGCCAGCAGTGTTACCGGACAGGATTTCAATGAGCAGTTCTTC
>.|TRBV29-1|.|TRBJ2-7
CSVYINSDYEQYF
TGCAGCGTCTACATCAATAGCGACTACGAGCAGTACTTC
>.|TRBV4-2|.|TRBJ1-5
CASSQGEAQPQHF
TGTGCCAGCAGCCAAGGGGAGGCTCAGCCCCAGCATTTT
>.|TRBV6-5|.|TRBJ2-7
CASTSPTEVWFQQYF
TGTGCCAGCACCTCTCCGACAGAGGTTTGGTTCCAGCAGTACTTC
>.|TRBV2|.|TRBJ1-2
CASKMGESNYGYTF
TGTGCCAGCAAGATGGGCGAATCTAACTATGGCTACACCTTC
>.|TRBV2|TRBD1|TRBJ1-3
CASRAGQERNTIYF
TGTGCCAGCAGAGCGGGACAGGAGAGAAACACCATATATTTT
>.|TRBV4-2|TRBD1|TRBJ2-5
CASSQEGVTGVPQETQYF
TGTGCCAGCAGCCAAGAGGGGGTTACAGGGGTCCCCCAAGAGACCCAGTACTTC
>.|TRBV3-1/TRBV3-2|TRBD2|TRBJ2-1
CASSQDWAGAVLQFF
TGTGCCAGCAGCCAAGATTGGGCGGGAGCGGTTTTGCAGTTCTTC
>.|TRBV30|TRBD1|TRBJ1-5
CAWSTGPNQPQHF
TGTGCCTGGTCGACAGGGCCCAATCAGCCCCAGCATTTT
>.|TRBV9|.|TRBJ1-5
CASSLQDQATGNQPQHF
TGTGCCAGCAGCTTACAGGATCAGGCGACGGGCAATCAGCCCCAGCATTTT
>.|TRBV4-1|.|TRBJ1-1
CASSQVRLSFTEAFF
TGCGCCAGCAGCCAAGTCAGGCTATCCTTCACTGAAGCTTTCTTT
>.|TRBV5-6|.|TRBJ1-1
CASSSDRGTEAFF
TGTGCCAGCAGCTCCGACAGAGGCACTGAAGCTTTCTTT
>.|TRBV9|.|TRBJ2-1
CASTRHYELANEQFF
TGTGCCAGCACCCGACACTACGAACTAGCCAATGAGCAGTTCTTC
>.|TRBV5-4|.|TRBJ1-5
CASSTGGGAVSNQPQHF
TGTGCCAGCAGCACCGGCGGGGGGGCTGTCAGCAATCAGCCCCAGCATTTT
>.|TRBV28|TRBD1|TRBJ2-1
CASSLQAQARGLNNEQFF
TGTGCCAGCAGTCTCCAGGCTCAGGCGAGGGGGCTCAACAATGAGCAGTTCTTC
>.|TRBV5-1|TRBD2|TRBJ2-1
CASSFGVAGPYNEQFF
TGCGCCAGCAGCTTCGGCGTAGCGGGGCCGTACAATGAGCAGTTCTTC
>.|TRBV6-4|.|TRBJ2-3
CASSEETIMGADTQYF
TGTGCCAGCAGTGAAGAAACAATTATGGGAGCAGATACGCAGTATTTT
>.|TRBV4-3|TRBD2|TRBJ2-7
CASSQYYADGWAGEGYEQYF
TGCGCCAGCAGCCAGTACTACGCCGACGGCTGGGCGGGAGAGGGGTACGAGCAGTACTTC
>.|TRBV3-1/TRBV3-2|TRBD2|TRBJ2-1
CASSQEGRELLGQFF
TGTGCCAGCAGCCAAGAAGGGCGGGAGCTTCTGGGGCAGTTCTTC
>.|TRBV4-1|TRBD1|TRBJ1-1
CASSHRTGDTEAFF
TGCGCCAGCAGCCACCGGACAGGGGATACTGAAGCTTTCTTT
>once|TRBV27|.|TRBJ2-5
CASSFRAGSIETQYF
TGTGCCAGCAGTTTTCGCGCAGGGTCAATTGAGACCCAGTACTTC
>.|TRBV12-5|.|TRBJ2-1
CASGTTGDNEQFF
TGTGCTAGTGGCACGACTGGAGACAATGAGCAGTTCTTC
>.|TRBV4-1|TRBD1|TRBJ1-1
CASSQEGTGAGLTEAFF
TGCGCCAGCAGCCAAGAAGGGACAGGGGCAGGACTCACTGAAGCTTTCTTT
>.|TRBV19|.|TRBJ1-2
CASSFPHLNGYTF
TGTGCCAGTAGTTTCCCCCACTTAAATGGCTACACCTTC
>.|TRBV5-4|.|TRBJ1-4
CASSPGQATTNEKLFF
TGTGCCAGCAGCCCCGGACAAGCGACAACTAATGAAAAACTGTTTTTT
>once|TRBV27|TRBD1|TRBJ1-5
CASSPRTGHSNQPQHF
TGTGCCAGCAGTCCTCGGACAGGCCATAGCAATCAGCCCCAGCATTTT
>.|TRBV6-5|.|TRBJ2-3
CASRAGQLYTDTQYF
TGTGCCAGCAGGGCCGGACAGCTTTACACAGATACGCAGTATTTT
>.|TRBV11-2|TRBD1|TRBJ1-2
CASSLMGQGGGYTF
TGTGCCAGCAGCTTGATGGGTCAGGGGGGAGGCTACACCTTC
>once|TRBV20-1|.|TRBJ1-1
CSASERATNTEAFF
TGCAGTGCTAGTGAGCGGGCTACAAACACTGAAGCTTTCTTT
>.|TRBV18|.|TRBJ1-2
CASSQTDINDGYTF
TGTGCCAGCTCACAAACGGACATTAACGATGGCTACACCTTC
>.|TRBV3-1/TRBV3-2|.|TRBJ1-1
CASSQGTGGNTEAFF
TGTGCCAGCAGCCAAGGAACGGGGGGAAACACTGAAGCTTTCTTT
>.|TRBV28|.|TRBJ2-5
CASTLTGAIQETQYF
TGTGCCAGCACCCTCACGGGAGCGATCCAAGAGACCCAGTACTTC
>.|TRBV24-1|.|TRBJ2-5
CATSVQGRGSETQYF
TGTGCCACCAGCGTTCAGGGTCGGGGGTCAGAGACCCAGTACTTC
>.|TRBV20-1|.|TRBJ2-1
CSASSQDYRNEQFF
TGCAGTGCTAGTTCCCAGGACTACCGCAATGAGCAGTTCTTC
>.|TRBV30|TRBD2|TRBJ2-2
CAWTYGTSGRAGELFF
TGTGCCTGGACCTATGGGACTAGCGGGAGGGCGGGGGAGCTGTTTTTT
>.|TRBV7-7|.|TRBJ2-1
CASSRDRSSYNEQFF
TGTGCCAGCAGTCGCGACCGGAGCTCCTACAATGAGCAGTTCTTC
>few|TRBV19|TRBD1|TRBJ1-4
CASSTGQANNEKLFF
TGTGCCAGTAGTACCGGACAGGCGAACAATGAAAAACTGTTTTTT
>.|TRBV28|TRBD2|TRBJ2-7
CASSFPSRVAGAYEQYF
TGTGCCAGCAGTTTCCCTTCGAGGGTAGCGGGAGCCTACGAGCAGTACTTC
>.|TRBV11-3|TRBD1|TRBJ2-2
CASSLGQGVLNTGELFF
TGTGCCAGCAGCTTGGGACAGGGTGTCTTGAACACCGGGGAGCTGTTTTTT
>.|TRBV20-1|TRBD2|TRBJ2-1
CSGASGSEQFF
TGCAGTGGGGCTAGCGGCAGTGAGCAGTTCTTC
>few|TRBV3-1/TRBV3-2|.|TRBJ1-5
CASSQDETGNQPQHF
TGTGCCAGCAGCCAAGATGAAACAGGCAATCAGCCCCAGCATTTT
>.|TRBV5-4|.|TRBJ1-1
CASSGKDSGTEAFF
TGTGCCAGCAGCGGCAAGGACAGTGGCACTGAAGCTTTCTTT
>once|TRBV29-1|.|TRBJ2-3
CSVEDSTKEVDTQYF
TGCAGCGTTGAAGATAGCACCAAAGAGGTCGATACGCAGTATTTT
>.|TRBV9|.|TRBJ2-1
CASSLLGGSYNEQFF
TGTGCCAGCAGTTTACTGGGAGGATCCTACAATGAGCAGTTCTTC